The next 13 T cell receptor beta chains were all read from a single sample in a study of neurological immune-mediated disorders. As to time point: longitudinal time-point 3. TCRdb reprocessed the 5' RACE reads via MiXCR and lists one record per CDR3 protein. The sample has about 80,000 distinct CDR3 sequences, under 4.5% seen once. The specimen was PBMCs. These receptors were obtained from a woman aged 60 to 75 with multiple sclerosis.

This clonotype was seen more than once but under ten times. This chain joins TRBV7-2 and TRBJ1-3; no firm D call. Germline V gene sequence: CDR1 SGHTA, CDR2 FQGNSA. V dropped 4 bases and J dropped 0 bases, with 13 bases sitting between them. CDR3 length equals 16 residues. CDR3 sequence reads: CASSSYQAFSGNTIYF. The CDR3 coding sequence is TGTGCCAGCAGCTCCTACCAGGCATTCTCTGGAAACACCATATATTTT.

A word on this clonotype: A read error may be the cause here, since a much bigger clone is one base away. The CDR3 loop is CSSSPPGRLMNTEAFF. The CDR3 DNA reads as TGTTCCAGCTCACCTCCGGGACGGCTAATGAACACTGAAGCTTTCTTT. This chain connects TRBV18 to TRBJ1-1; a weak D match, TRBD1 (5 bases). Germline assignment: CDR1 KGHSH and CDR2 LQKENI. The CDR3 is 16 residues long.

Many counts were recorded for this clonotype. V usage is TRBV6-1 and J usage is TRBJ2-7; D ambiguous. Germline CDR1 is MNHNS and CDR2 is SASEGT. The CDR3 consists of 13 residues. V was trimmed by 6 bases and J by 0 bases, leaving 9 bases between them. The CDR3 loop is CASRLPHSYEQYF. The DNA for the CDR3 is TGTGCCAGCAGGCTACCCCACTCCTACGAGCAGTACTTC.

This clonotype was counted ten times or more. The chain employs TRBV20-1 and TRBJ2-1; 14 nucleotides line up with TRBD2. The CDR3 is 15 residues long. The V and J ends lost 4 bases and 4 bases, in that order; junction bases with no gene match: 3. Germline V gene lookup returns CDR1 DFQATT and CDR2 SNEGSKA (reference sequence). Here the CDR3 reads CSAMTSGGVYNEQFF. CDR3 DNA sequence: TGCAGTGCTATGACTAGCGGGGGGGTATACAATGAGCAGTTCTTC.

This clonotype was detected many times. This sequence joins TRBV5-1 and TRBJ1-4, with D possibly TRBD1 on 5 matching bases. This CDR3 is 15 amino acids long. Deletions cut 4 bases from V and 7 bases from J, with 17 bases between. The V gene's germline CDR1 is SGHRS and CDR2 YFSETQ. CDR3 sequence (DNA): TGCGCCAGCAGCCGGGACGTTCAAGCGACTGAAAAACTGTTTTTT. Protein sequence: CASSRDVQATEKLFF. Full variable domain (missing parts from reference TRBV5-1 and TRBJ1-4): KAGVTQTPRYLIKTRGQQVTLSCSPISGHRSVSWYQQTPGQGLQFLFEYFSETQRNKGNFPGRFSGRQFSNSRSEMNVSTLELGDSALYLCASSRDVQATEKLFFGSGTQLSVL.

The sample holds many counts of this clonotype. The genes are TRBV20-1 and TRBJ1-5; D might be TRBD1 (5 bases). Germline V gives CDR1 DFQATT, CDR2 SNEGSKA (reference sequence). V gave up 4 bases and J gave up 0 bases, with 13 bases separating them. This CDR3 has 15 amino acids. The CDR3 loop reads CSATRTTLSNQPQHF. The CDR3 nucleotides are TGCAGTGCTACCCGGACAACTCTTAGCAATCAGCCCCAGCATTTT.

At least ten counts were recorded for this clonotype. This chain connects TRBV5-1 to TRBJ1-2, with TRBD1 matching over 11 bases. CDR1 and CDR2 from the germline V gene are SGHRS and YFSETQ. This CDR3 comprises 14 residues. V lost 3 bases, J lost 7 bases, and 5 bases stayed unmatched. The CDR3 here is CASSSGQGASGYTF. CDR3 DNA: TGCGCCAGCAGCTCCGGACAGGGGGCTTCTGGCTACACCTTC.

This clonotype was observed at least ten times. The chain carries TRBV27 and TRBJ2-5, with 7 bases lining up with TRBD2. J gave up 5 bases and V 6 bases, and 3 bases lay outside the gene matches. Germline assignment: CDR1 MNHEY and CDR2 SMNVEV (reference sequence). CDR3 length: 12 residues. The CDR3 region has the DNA TGTGCCAGCAGAGGACTAGGGGAGACCCAGTACTTC. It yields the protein CASRGLGETQYF.

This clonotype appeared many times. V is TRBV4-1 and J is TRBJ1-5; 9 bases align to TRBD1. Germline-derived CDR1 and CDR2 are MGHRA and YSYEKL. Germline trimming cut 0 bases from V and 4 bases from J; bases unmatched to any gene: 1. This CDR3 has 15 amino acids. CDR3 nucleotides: TGCGCCAGCAGCCAAGATGGACAGGGGAATCAGCCCCAGCATTTT. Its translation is CASSQDGQGNQPQHF.

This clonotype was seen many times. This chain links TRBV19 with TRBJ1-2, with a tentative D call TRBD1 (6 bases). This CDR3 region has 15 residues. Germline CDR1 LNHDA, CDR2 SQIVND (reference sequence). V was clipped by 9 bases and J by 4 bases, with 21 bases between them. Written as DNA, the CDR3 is TGTGCCAGCAAAGGAGGCGGCGGACAGCCCTATGGCTACACCTTC. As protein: CASKGGGGQPYGYTF.

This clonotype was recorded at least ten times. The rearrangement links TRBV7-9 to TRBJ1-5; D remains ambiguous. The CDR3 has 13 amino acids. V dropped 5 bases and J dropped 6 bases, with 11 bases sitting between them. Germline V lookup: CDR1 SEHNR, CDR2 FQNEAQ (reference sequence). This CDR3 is CASSQTGVQPQHF. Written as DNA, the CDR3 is TGTGCCAGCAGCCAGACCGGGGTTCAGCCCCAGCATTTT.

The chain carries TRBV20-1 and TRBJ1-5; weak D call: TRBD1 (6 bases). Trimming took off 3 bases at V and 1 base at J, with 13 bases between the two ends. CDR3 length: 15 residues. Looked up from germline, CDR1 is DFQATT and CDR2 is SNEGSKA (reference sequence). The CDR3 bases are TGCAGTGCTAGGCCGACAGGACGGAGCAATCAGCCCCAGCATTTT. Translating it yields CSARPTGRSNQPQHF.

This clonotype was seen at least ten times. Here the CDR3 reads CASSLTGEFYGYTF. The CDR3 DNA is TGTGCCAGCAGTTTAACAGGGGAATTCTATGGCTACACCTTC. The chain has TRBV6-5 and TRBJ1-2, with 7 bases that match TRBD1. The germline gives CDR1 MNHEY, CDR2 SVGAGI. This CDR3 region has 14 residues. V lost 4 bases and J lost 4; bases outside the gene matches: 6.